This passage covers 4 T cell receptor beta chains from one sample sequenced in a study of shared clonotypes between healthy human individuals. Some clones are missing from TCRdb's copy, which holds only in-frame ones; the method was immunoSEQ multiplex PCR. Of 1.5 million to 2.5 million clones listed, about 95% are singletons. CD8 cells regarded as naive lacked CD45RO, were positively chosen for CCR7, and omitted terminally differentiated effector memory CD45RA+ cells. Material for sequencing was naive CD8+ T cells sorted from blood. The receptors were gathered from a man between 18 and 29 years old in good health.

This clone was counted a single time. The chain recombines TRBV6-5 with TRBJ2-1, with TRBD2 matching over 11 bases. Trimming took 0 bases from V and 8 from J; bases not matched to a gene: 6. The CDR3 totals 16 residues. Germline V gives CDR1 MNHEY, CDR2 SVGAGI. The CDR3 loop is CASSYSPGSGRDEQFF. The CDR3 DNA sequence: TGTGCCAGCAGTTACTCGCCGGGTAGCGGGAGGGATGAGCAGTTCTTC.

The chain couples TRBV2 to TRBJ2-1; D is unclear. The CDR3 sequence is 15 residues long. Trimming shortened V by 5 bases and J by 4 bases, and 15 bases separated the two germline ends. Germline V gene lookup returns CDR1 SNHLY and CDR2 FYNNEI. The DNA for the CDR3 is TGTGCCAGCAGTCTGGAACCGAACGATTACAATGAGCAGTTCTTC. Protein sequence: CASSLEPNDYNEQFF.

CDR3 DNA: TGTGCCAGCAGTTTATCCGGGGGGAGAGAGGAGTTCTTC. Its protein is CASSLSGGREEFF. This sequence joins TRBV27 and TRBJ2-1; 7 positions match TRBD2. The J segment lost 14 bases and the V segment lost 0 bases, leaving 7 bases of the junction unmatched. From germline, CDR1 is MNHEY and CDR2 SMNVEV (reference sequence). The CDR3 has 13 amino acids.

CDR3 region: CASSLVQGMLGTEAFF. CDR3 sequence (DNA): TGTGCCAGCAGCTTAGTACAGGGTATGCTGGGGACTGAAGCTTTCTTT. The rearrangement joins TRBV7-2 to TRBJ1-1, with D possibly TRBD1 on 6 matching bases. The germline V and J ends were trimmed by 1 base and 5 bases, with 17 bases remaining between them. CDR3 length: 16 amino acids. Per germline, CDR1 SGHTA and CDR2 FQGNSA.